The 2 T cell receptor beta chains given below trace back to one sample, sequenced in a study of PD-1 blockade in classical Hodgkin lymphoma. No patient escaped relapse after autologous stem cell transplantation, and brentuximab vedotin exposure varied. Assay: immunoSEQ multiplex PCR; the TCRdb copy retains only in-frame clones and omits some. The sample has 30,000 to 40,000 clones; 75% to 85% are singletons. The input for sequencing was peripheral blood mononuclear cells (PBMCs), taken at baseline. The receptors originated from a human donor with classical Hodgkin lymphoma.

This clone is medium-sized in the sample. This chain links TRBV10-1 with TRBJ1-3; tentative D call: TRBD1 (5 bases). The CDR3 has 18 amino acids. Germline CDR1 and CDR2: WNHNN and SYGVQD (reference sequence). The V gene lost 2 bases and the J gene lost 7 bases, with 24 bases spanning the gap. The CDR3 here is CASSEPLGTGEMRNTIYF. The CDR3 coding sequence is TGCGCCAGCAGTGAGCCCCTCGGGACGGGCGAAATGAGGAACACCATATATTTT.

This chain uses TRBV7-2 with TRBJ2-7; D is perhaps TRBD2 (5 bases). The ends were cut back, 5 bases at V and 4 bases at J, with 15 bases in the middle. The CDR3 spans 14 residues. The germline gives CDR1 SGHTA, CDR2 FQGNSA. The CDR3 DNA reads as TGTGCCAGCAGCGTACTAGTCTTCCAGTACGAGCAGTACTTC. Translated, it gives CASSVLVFQYEQYF.